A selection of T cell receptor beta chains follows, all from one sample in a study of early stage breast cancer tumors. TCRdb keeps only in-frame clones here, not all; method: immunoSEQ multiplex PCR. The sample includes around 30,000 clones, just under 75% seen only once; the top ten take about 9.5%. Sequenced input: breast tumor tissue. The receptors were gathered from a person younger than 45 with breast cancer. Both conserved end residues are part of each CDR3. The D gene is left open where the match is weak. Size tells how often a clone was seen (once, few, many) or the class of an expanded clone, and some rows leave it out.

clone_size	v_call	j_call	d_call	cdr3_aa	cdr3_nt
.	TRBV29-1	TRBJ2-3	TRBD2	CSVGAGVPTDTQYF	TGCAGCGTTGGAGCGGGAGTTCCCACAGATACGCAGTATTTT
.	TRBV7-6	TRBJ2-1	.	CASSQGVPGENEQFF	TGTGCCAGCAGCCAGGGGGTCCCGGGGGAGAATGAGCAGTTCTTC
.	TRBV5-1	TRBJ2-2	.	CASSLEARRAGELFF	TGCGCCAGCAGCTTGGAGGCTAGACGTGCCGGGGAGCTGTTTTTT
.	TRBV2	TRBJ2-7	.	CASSPLYEQYF	TGTGCCAGCAGTCCATTATACGAGCAGTACTTC
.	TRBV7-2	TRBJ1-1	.	CASSQIPDGYTEAFF	TGTGCCAGCAGCCAAATCCCGGACGGGTACACTGAAGCTTTCTTT
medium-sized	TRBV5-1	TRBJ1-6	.	CASSPDGGWGNSPLHF	TGCGCCAGCAGCCCGGATGGGGGATGGGGTAATTCACCCCTCCACTTT
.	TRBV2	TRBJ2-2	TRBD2	CASSSLLGLAGGPDTGELFF	TGTGCCAGCAGTTCTCTCCTGGGACTAGCGGGAGGGCCGGACACCGGGGAGCTGTTTTTT
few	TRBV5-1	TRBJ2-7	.	CASSLYGVPYEQYF	TGCGCCAGCAGCTTGTACGGGGTACCCTACGAGCAGTACTTC
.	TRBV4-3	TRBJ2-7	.	CASSQVAAPSYEQYF	TGCGCCAGCAGCCAAGTTGCGGCCCCTTCCTACGAGCAGTACTTC
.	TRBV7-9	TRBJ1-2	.	CASSLGDIGSYGYTF	TGTGCCAGCAGCTTAGGGGACATAGGGAGCTATGGCTACACCTTC
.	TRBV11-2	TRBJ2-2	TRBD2	CASSSSAGSTGELFF	TGTGCCAGCAGCTCCTCAGCGGGAAGCACCGGGGAGCTGTTTTTT
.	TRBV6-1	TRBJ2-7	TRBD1	CASRAPGTGGEQYF	TGTGCCAGCAGAGCACCTGGGACAGGGGGAGAGCAGTACTTC
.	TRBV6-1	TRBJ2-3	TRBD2	CASSPLAGKTDTQYF	TGTGCCAGCAGTCCCTTAGCGGGAAAAACAGATACGCAGTATTTT
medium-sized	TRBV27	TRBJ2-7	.	CASSLSGPRGDEQYF	TGTGCCAGCAGTTTATCAGGACCCCGGGGAGACGAGCAGTACTTC
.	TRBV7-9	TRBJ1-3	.	CASSSAVRTGYSGNTIYF	TGTGCCAGCAGCTCCGCCGTGAGAACAGGGTACTCTGGAAACACCATATATTTT
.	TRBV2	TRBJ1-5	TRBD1	CASIPSNRGAQPQHF	TGTGCCAGCATCCCATCTAACAGGGGAGCCCAGCCCCAGCATTTT
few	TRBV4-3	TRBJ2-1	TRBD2	CASSQDGTSGGQFF	TGCGCCAGCAGCCAAGACGGGACTAGCGGAGGGCAGTTCTTC
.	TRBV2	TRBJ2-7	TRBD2	CASSEPREGPEQYF	TGTGCCAGCAGTGAACCTCGGGAGGGCCCCGAGCAGTACTTC
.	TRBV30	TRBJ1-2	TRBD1	CAWSRTGGNYGYTF	TGTGCCTGGAGTAGGACAGGCGGAAACTATGGCTACACCTTC
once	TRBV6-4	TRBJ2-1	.	CASSADIGDNHEQFF	TGTGCCAGCAGTGCCGACATTGGGGACAATCATGAGCAGTTCTTC
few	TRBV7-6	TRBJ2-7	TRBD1	CASSPLPGQGVEQYF	TGTGCCAGCAGCCCCCTTCCGGGACAGGGGGTCGAGCAGTACTTC
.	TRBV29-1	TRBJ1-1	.	CSVRFKVMNTEAFF	TGCAGCGTTCGGTTTAAGGTCATGAACACTGAAGCTTTCTTT
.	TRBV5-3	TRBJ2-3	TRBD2	CAPGGIGTDTQYF	TGTGCCCCCGGGGGGATCGGCACAGATACGCAGTATTTT
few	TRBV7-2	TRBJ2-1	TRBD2	CASSLGSGTSGREGQFF	TGTGCCAGCAGCTTAGGGTCTGGGACTAGCGGGAGGGAGGGGCAGTTCTTC
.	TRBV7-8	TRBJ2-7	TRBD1	CASSFGDRISYEQYF	TGTGCCAGCAGCTTCGGGGACAGGATCTCCTACGAGCAGTACTTC
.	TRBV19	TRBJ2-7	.	CASSLKKGDDEQYF	TGTGCCAGTAGCCTCAAGAAGGGAGACGACGAGCAGTACTTC
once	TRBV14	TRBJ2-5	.	CASSLSETQYF	TGTGCCAGCAGCCTTAGTGAGACCCAGTACTTC
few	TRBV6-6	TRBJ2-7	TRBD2	CASRGTSGRVPYEQYF	TGTGCCAGCAGGGGGACTAGCGGGAGGGTCCCCTACGAGCAGTACTTC
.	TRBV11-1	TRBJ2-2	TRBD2	CASSLGGRSTGELFF	TGTGCCAGCAGCTTAGGCGGGAGGAGCACCGGGGAGCTGTTTTTT
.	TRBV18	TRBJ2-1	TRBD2	CASSKAGAYNEQFF	TGTGCCAGCTCAAAGGCGGGAGCTTACAATGAGCAGTTCTTC
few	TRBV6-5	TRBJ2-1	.	CASSYLGDGYNEQFF	TGTGCCAGCAGTTATCTAGGTGATGGGTACAATGAGCAGTTCTTC
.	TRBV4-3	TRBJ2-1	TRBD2	CASSQEGRVAGGGQFF	TGCGCCAGCAGCCAAGAGGGTCGGGTAGCGGGGGGGGGACAGTTCTTC
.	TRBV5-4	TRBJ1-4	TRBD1	CASSGPDRAAEKLFF	TGTGCCAGCAGCGGACCGGACAGGGCAGCCGAAAAACTGTTTTTT
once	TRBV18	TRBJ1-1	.	CASSPLQGNTEAFF	TGTGCCAGCTCACCATTACAGGGGAACACTGAAGCTTTCTTT
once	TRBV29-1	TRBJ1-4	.	CSVVSGGANEKLFF	TGCAGCGTTGTATCGGGGGGCGCAAATGAAAAACTGTTTTTT
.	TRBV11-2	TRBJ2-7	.	CASSPGSTKGEQYF	TGTGCCAGCAGCCCCGGGAGTACGAAAGGCGAGCAGTACTTC
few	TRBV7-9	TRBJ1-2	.	CASSPAAELHGYTF	TGTGCCAGCAGCCCAGCGGCGGAACTTCATGGCTACACCTTC